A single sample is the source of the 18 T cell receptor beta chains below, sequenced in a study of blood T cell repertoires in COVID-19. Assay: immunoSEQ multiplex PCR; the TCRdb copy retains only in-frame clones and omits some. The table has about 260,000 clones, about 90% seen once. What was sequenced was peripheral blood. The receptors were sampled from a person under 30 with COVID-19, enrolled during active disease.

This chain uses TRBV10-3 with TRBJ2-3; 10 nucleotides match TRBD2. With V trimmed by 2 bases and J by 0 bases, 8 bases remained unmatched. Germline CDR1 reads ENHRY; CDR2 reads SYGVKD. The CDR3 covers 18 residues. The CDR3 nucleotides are TGTGCCATCAGTGAGCCTGGACTAGCGGCGTCTAGCACAGATACGCAGTATTTT. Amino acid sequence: CAISEPGLAASSTDTQYF.

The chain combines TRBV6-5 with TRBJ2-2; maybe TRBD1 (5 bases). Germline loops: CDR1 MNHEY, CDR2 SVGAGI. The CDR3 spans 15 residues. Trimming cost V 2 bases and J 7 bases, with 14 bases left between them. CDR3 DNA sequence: TGTGCCAGCAGTTACCAGATACAGGAGATCGGGGAGCTGTTTTTT. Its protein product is CASSYQIQEIGELFF.

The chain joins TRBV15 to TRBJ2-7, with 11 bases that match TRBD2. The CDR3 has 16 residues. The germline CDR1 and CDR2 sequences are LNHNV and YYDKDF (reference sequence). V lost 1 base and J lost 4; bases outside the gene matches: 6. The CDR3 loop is CATSRGASGRTYEQYF. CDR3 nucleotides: TGTGCCACCAGCAGAGGTGCTAGCGGGAGGACTTACGAGCAGTACTTC.

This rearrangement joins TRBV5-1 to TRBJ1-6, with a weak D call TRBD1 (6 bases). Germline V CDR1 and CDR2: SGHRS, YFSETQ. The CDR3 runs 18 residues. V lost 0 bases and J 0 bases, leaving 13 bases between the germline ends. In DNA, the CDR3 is TGCGCCAGCAGCTTGGTGGGGACAACCTCCTCCTATAATTCACCCCTCCACTTT. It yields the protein CASSLVGTTSSYNSPLHF. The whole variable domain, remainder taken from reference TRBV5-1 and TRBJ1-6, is KAGVTQTPRYLIKTRGQQVTLSCSPISGHRSVSWYQQTPGQGLQFLFEYFSETQRNKGNFPGRFSGRQFSNSRSEMNVSTLELGDSALYLCASSLVGTTSSYNSPLHFGNGTRLTVT.

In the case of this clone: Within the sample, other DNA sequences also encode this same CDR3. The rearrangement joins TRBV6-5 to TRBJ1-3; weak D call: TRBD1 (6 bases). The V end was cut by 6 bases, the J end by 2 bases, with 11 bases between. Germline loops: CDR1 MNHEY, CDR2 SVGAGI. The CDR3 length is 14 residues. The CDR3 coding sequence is TGTGCCAGCAGACCTACAGGGACTGGAAACACCATATATTTT. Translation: CASRPTGTGNTIYF.

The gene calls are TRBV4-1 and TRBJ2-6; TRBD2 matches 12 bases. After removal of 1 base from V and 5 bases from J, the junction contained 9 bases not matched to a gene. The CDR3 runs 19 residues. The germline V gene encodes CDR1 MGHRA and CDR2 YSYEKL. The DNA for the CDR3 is TGCGCCAGCAGCCAAGGATCACTAGCGGGAGGTTTAAGGGCCAACGTCCTGACTTTC. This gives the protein CASSQGSLAGGLRANVLTF.

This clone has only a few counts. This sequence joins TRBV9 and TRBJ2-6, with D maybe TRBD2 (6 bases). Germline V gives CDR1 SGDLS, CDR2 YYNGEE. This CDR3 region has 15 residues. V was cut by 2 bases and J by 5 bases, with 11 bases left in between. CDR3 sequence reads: CASSVGGLRANVLTF. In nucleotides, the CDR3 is TGTGCCAGCAGCGTTGGAGGGTTGCGGGCCAACGTCCTGACTTTC. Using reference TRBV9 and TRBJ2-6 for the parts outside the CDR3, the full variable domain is DSGVTQTPKHLITATGQRVTLRCSPRSGDLSVYWYQQSLDQGLQFLIQYYNGEERAKGNILERFSAQQFPDLHSELNLSSLELGDSALYFCASSVGGLRANVLTFGAGSRLTVL.

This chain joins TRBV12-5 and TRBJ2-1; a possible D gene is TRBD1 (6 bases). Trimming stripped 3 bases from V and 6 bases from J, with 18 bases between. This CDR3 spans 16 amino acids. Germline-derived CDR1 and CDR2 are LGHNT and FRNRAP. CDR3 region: CASGFDGGLDSNEQFF. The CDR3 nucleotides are TGTGCTAGTGGTTTTGACGGCGGGTTGGACAGCAATGAGCAGTTCTTC.

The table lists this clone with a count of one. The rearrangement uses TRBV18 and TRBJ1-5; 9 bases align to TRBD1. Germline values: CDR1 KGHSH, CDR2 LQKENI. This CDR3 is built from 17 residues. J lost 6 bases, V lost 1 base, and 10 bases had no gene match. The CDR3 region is CASSPQPPGTGFQPQHF. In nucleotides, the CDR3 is TGTGCCAGCTCACCACAACCCCCCGGGACAGGGTTTCAGCCCCAGCATTTT.

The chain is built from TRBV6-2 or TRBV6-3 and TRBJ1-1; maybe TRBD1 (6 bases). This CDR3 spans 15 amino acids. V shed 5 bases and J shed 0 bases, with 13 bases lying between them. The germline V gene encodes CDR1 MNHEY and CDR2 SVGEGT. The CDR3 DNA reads TGTGCCAGCAGTAAAAGGACAGCATTGAACACTGAAGCTTTCTTT. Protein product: CASSKRTALNTEAFF.

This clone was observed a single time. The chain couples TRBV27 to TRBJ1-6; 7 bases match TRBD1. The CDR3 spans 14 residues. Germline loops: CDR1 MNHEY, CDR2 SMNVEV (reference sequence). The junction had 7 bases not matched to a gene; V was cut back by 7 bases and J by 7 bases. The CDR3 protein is CASTLGGSNSPLHF. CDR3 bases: TGTGCCAGCACCCTAGGGGGCAGCAATTCACCCCTCCACTTT.

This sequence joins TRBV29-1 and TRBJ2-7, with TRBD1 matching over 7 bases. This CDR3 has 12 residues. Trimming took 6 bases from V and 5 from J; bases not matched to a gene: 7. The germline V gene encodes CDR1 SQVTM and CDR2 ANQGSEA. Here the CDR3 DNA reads TGCAGCGTCCCGGGACAGTCCAACGAGCAGTACTTC. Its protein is CSVPGQSNEQYF.

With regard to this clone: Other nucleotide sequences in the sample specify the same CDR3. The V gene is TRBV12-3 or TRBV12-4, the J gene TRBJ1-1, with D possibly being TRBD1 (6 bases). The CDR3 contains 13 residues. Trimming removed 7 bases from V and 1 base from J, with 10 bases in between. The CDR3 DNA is TGTGCCAGCACCCTACAGGGGAACACTGAAGCTTTCTTT. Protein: CASTLQGNTEAFF.

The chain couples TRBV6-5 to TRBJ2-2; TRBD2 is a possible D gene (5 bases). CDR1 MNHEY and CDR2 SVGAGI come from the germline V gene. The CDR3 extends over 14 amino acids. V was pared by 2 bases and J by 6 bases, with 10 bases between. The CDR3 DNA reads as TGTGCCAGCAGTTACCTACTAGGTTCCGGGGAGCTGTTTTTT. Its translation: CASSYLLGSGELFF.

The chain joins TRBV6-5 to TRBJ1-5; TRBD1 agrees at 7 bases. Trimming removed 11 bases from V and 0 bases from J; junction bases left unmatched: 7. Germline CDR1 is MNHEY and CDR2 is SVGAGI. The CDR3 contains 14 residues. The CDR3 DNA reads TGTGCCGGCCGGACAGGACCTAGCAATCAGCCCCAGCATTTT. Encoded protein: CAGRTGPSNQPQHF.

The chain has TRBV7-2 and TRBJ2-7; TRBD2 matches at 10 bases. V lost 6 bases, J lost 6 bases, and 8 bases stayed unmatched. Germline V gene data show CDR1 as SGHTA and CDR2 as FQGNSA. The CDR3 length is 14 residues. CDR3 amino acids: CASSSSGLAPEQYF. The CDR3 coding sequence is TGTGCCAGCAGTTCCTCGGGACTAGCGCCCGAGCAGTACTTC.

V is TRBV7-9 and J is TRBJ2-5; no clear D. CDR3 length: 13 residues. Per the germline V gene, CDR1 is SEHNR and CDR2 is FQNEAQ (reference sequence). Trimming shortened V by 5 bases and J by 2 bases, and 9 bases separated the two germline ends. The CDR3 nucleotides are TGTGCCAGCAGCCAGCGAGGTCAAGAGACCCAGTACTTC. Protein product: CASSQRGQETQYF.

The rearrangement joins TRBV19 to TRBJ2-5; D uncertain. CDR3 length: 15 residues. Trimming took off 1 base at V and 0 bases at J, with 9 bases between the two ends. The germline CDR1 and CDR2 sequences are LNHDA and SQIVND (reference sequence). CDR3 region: CASSIALGHQETQYF. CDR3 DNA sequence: TGTGCCAGTAGTATAGCTCTAGGCCACCAAGAGACCCAGTACTTC.